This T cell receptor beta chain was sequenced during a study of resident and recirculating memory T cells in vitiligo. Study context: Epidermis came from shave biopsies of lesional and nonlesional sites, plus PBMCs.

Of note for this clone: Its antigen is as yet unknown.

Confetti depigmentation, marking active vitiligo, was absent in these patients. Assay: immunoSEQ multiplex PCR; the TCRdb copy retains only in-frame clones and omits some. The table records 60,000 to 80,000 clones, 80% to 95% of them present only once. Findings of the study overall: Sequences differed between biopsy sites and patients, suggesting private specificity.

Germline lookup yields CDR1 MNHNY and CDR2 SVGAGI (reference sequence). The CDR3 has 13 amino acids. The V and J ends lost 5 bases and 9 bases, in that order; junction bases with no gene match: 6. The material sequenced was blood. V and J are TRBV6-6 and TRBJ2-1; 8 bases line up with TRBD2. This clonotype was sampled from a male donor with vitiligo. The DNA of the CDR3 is TGTGCCAGCAGTCCCGGGGGGGCTGGTGAGCAGTTCTTC. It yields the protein CASSPGGAGEQFF.